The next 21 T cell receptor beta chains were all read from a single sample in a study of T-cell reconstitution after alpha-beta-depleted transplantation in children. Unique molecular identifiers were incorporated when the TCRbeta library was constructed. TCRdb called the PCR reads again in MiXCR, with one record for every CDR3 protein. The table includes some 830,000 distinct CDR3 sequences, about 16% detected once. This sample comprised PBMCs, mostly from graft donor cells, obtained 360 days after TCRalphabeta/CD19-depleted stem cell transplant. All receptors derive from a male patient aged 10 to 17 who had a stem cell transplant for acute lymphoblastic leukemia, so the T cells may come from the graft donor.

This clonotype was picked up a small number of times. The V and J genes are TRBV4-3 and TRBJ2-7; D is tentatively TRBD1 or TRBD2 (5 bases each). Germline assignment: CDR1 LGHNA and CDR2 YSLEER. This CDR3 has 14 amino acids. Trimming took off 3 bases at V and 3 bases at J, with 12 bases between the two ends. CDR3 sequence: CASSQGTIGYEQYF. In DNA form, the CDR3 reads TGCGCCAGCAGCCAGGGGACGATAGGCTACGAGCAGTACTTC.

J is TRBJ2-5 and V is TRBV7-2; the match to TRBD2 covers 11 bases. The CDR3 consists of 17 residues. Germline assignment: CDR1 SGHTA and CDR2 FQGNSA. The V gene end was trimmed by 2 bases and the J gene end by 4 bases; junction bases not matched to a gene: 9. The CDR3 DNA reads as TGTGCCAGCAGCTTATATGGGAAACTAGCGGGAGCAGAGACCCAGTACTTC. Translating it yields CASSLYGKLAGAETQYF. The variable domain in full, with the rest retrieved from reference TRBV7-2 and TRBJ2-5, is GAGVSQSPSNKVTEKGKDVELRCDPISGHTALYWYRQSLGQGLEFLIYFQGNSAPDKSGLPSDRFSAERTGGSVSTLTIQRTQQEDSAVYLCASSLYGKLAGAETQYFGPGTRLLVL.

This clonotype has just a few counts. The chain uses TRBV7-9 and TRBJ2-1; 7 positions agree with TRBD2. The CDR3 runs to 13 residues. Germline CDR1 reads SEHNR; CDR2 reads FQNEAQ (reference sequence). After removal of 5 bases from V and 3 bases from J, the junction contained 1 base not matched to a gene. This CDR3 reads CASSAGDYNEQFF. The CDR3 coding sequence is TGTGCCAGCAGCGCGGGGGACTACAATGAGCAGTTCTTC. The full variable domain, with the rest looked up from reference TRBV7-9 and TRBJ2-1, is DTGVSQNPRHKITKRGQNVTFRCDPISEHNRLYWYRQTLGQGPEFLTYFQNEAQLEKSRLLSDRFSAERPKGSFSTLEIQRTEQGDSAMYLCASSAGDYNEQFFGPGTRLTVL.

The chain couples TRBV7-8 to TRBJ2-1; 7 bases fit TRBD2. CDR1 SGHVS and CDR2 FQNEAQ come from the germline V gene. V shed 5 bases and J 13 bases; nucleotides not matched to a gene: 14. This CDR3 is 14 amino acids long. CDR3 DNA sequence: TGTGCCAGCAGCCTCCGGGACTATCTATTGGCCCAGTTCTTC. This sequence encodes CASSLRDYLLAQFF.

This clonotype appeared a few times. The CDR3 is CSVHELNTEAFF. The CDR3 DNA is TGCAGCGTGCACGAATTAAACACTGAAGCTTTCTTT. The chain links TRBV29-1 to TRBJ1-1; D not certain. The ends were cut back, 6 bases at V and 2 bases at J, with 10 bases in the middle. This CDR3 comprises 12 residues. The germline gives CDR1 SQVTM, CDR2 ANQGSEA.

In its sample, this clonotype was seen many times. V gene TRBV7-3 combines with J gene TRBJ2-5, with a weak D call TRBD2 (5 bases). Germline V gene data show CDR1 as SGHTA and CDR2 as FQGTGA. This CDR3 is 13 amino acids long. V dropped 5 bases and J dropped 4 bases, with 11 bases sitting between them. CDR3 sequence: CASSALASETQYF. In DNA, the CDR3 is TGTGCCAGCAGCGCCCTAGCATCAGAGACCCAGTACTTC.

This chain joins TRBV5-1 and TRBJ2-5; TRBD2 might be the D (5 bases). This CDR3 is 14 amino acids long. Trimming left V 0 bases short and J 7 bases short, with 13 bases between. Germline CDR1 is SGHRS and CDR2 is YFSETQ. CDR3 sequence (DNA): TGCGCCAGCAGCTTGGTATGGGAAGCGGCGACCCAGTACTTC. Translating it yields CASSLVWEAATQYF.

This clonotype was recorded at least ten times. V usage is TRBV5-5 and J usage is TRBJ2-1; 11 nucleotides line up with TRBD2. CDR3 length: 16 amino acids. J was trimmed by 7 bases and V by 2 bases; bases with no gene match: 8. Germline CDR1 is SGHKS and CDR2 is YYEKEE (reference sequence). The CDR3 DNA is TGTGCCAGCAGCTTACTAGCGGGAGAGGGGAGAAATGAGCAGTTCTTC. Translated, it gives CASSLLAGEGRNEQFF.

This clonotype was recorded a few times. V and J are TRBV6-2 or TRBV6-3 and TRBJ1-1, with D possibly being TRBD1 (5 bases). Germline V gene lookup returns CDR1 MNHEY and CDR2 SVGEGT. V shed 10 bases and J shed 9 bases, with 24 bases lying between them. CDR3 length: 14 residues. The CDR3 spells CAIRGRESLAKAFF. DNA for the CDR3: TGTGCCATTCGGGGGAGGGAAAGTCTTGCCAAAGCTTTCTTT.

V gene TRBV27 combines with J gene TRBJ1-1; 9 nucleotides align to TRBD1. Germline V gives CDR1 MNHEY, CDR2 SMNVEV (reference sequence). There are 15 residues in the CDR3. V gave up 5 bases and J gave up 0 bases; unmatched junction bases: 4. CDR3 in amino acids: CASSGTGRMNTEAFF. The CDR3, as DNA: TGTGCCAGCAGTGGGACAGGGCGGATGAACACTGAAGCTTTCTTT.

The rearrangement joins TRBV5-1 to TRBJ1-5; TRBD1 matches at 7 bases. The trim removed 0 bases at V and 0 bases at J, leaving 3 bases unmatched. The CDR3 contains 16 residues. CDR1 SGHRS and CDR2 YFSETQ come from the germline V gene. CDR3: CASSLDGDSSNQPQHF. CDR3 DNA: TGCGCCAGCAGCTTGGACGGGGACAGTAGCAATCAGCCCCAGCATTTT.

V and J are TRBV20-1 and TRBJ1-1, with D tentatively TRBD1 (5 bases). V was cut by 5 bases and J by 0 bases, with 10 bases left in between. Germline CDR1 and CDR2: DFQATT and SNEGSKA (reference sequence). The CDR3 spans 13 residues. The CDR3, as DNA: TGCAGTGCTGTCAGGGCCGTGAACACTGAAGCTTTCTTT. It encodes CSAVRAVNTEAFF.

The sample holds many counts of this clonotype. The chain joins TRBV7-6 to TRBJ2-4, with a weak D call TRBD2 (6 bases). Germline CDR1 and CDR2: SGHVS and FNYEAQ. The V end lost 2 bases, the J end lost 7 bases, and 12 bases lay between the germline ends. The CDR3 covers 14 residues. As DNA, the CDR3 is TGTGCCAGCAGCTTACCCGGGGGTGGTAACATTCAGTACTTC. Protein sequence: CASSLPGGGNIQYF. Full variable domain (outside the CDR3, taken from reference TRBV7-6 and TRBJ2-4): GAGVSQSPRYKVTKRGQDVALRCDPISGHVSLYWYRQALGQGPEFLTYFNYEAQQDKSGLPNDRFSAERPEGSISTLTIQRTEQRDSAMYRCASSLPGGGNIQYFGAGTRLSVL.

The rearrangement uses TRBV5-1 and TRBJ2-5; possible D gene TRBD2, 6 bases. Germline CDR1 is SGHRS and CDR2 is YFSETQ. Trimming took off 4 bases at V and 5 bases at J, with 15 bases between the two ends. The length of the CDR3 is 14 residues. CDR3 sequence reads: CASSPQSGWETQYF. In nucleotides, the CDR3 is TGCGCCAGCAGCCCGCAGAGCGGGTGGGAGACCCAGTACTTC.

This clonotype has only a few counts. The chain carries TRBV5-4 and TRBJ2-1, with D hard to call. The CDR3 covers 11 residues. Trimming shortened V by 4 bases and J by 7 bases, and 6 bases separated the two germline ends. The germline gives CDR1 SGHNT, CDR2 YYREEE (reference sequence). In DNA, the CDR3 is TGTGCCAGCAGCGAAGAAAATGAGCAGTTCTTC. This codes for CASSEENEQFF.

The CDR3 DNA reads TGTGCCAGCAGCGCCACTAGCGGGAGGGCCGGTGAGACCCAGTACTTC. Protein: CASSATSGRAGETQYF. The V and J genes are TRBV9 and TRBJ2-5; 13 nucleotides align to TRBD2. The CDR3 extends over 16 amino acids. The V gene's germline CDR1 is SGDLS and CDR2 YYNGEE. Trimming took 3 bases from V and 5 from J; bases not matched to a gene: 7.

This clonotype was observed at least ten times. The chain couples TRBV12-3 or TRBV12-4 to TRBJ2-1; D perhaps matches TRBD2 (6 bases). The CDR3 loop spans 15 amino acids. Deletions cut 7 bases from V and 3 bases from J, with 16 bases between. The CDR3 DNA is TGTGCCAGCACCCCTATGCGGGGAAGCTACAATGAGCAGTTCTTC. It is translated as CASTPMRGSYNEQFF.

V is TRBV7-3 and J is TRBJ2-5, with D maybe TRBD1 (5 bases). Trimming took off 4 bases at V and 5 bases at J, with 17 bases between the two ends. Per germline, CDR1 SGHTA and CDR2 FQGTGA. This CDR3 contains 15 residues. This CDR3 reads CASSYRAGPGETQYF. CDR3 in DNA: TGTGCCAGCAGCTACCGGGCAGGGCCAGGGGAGACCCAGTACTTC. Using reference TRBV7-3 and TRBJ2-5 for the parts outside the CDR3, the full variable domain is GAGVSQTPSNKVTEKGKYVELRCDPISGHTALYWYRQSLGQGPEFLIYFQGTGAADDSGLPNDRFFAVRPEGSVSTLKIQRTERGDSAVYLCASSYRAGPGETQYFGPGTRLLVL.

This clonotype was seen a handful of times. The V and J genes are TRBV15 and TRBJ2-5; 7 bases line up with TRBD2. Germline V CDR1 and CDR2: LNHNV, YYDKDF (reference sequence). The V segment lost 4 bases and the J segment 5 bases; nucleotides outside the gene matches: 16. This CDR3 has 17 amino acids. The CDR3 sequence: CATSIPLGRGRFETQYF. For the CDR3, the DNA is TGTGCCACCAGCATCCCTCTAGGGCGGGGGAGATTCGAGACCCAGTACTTC. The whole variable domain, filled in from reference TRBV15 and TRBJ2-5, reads DAMVIQNPRYQVTQFGKPVTLSCSQTLNHNVMYWYQQKSSQAPKLLFHYYDKDFNNEADTPDNFQSRRPNTSFCFLDIRSPGLGDTAMYLCATSIPLGRGRFETQYFGPGTRLLVL.

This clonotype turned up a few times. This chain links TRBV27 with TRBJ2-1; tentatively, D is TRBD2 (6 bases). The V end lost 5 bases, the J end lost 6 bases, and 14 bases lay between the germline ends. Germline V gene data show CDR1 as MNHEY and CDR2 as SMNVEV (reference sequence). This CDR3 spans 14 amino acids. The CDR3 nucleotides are TGTGCCAGCAGTCGACTAGGCCCTATCAATGAGCAGTTCTTC. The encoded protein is CASSRLGPINEQFF.

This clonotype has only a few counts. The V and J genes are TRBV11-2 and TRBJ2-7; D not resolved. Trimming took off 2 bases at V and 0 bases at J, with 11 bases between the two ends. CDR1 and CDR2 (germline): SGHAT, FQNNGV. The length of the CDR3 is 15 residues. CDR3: CASSLSVGLSYEQYF. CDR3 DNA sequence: TGTGCCAGCAGCTTATCGGTAGGCCTCTCCTACGAGCAGTACTTC.